This TCR beta chain was obtained from a study of cytomegalovirus exposure and HLA in healthy donors. Healthy individuals who donated bone marrow served as the donors. Vbeta (60) and Jbeta (13) primers were used in the PCR. The assay was immunoSEQ multiplex PCR, and TCRdb's table has in-frame clones only and misses some. The sample includes more than 55,000 clones, 80% seen only once; the top ten take 3.5% to 4%. Germline CDR1 reads MDHEN; CDR2 reads SYDVKM. V lost 5 bases to trimming and J lost 5 bases, with 28 bases between them. This CDR3 has 19 amino acids. Sequenced sample: PBMCs. This receptor was taken from a woman in her thirties or forties in good health and CMV-seronegative. The chain links TRBV28 to TRBJ1-5, with a weak D call TRBD1 (6 bases). CDR3 region: CASSPPPGQSSARDQPQHF. In nucleotides, the CDR3 is TGTGCCAGCAGTCCTCCTCCGGGACAAAGTTCCGCCAGGGATCAGCCCCAGCATTTT.